The sequence of this TCR beta chain was determined in a study of response to subunit inactivated influenza vaccine. One entry per CDR3 protein results from TCRdb running MiXCR on the RT-PCR reads. The table has under 550,000 distinct CDR3 sequences, approximately 7.3% seen once. A remark on this clonotype: Its target is unknown.

The study, taken as a whole, reports: Few new T cells, the authors suggested, are recruited by each seasonal influenza vaccination.

Germline values: CDR1 SGHAT, CDR2 FQDESV (reference sequence). There are 19 residues in the CDR3. The V end was cut by 7 bases, the J end by 1 base, with 23 bases between. The source is a man between 50 and 75 years old who received an inactivated influenza vaccine. Sequenced here: PBMCs from blood, sampled about 24 months after vaccination. The genes are TRBV11-1 and TRBJ2-6, with a possible D match to TRBD1 (6 bases). The CDR3 loop reads CASTPTTTGQLSGANVLTF. CDR3 nucleotides: TGTGCCAGCACTCCAACGACAACGGGACAACTATCTGGGGCCAACGTCCTGACTTTC. The variable domain in full, with the rest retrieved from reference TRBV11-1 and TRBJ2-6, is EAEVAQSPRYKITEKSQAVAFWCDPISGHATLYWYRQILGQGPELLVQFQDESVVDDSQLPKDRFSAERLKGVDSTLKIQPAELGDSAMYLCASTPTTTGQLSGANVLTFGAGSRLTVL.